The 4 T cell receptor beta chains listed next were all sequenced from one sample in a study of cytomegalovirus exposure and HLA in healthy donors. It was with 60 Vbeta and 13 Jbeta primers that the PCR ran. Here immunoSEQ multiplex PCR was the method, and the copy in TCRdb shows in-frame clones only, minus some. The data hold around 76,000 clones, with 78% observed a single time. The sample was PBMCs. These receptors all stem from a man in his forties in good health and CMV-seronegative.

This rearrangement joins TRBV19 to TRBJ1-2; a weak D match, TRBD1 (6 bases). V shed 6 bases and J shed 0 bases, with 11 bases lying between them. The CDR3 runs to 14 residues. Germline CDR1 and CDR2: LNHDA and SQIVND (reference sequence). The CDR3 DNA is TGTGCCAGTAGGGTACAGGGAGCTAACTATGGCTACACCTTC. Residues: CASRVQGANYGYTF.

The chain couples TRBV29-1 to TRBJ1-1; D is unclear. Trimming removed 7 bases at V and 1 base at J, with 10 bases between. The CDR3 spans 12 residues. Per the germline V gene, CDR1 is SQVTM and CDR2 is ANQGSEA. DNA for the CDR3: TGCAGCGCCGGAGAAAGGAACACTGAAGCTTTCTTT. This gives the protein CSAGERNTEAFF.

The chain recombines TRBV5-6 with TRBJ2-2; D gene ambiguous. The ends were cut back, 0 bases at V and 1 base at J, with 7 bases in the middle. This CDR3 spans 15 amino acids. Germline assignment: CDR1 SGHDT and CDR2 YYEEEE. For the CDR3, the DNA is TGTGCCAGCAGCTTGGATGTTAGGAACACCGGGGAGCTGTTTTTT. Protein: CASSLDVRNTGELFF.

Details on this clone: The junction departs from germline at one end; a sequencing error may be responsible. This chain links TRBV7-9 with TRBJ1-1; D not resolved. This CDR3 region has 13 residues. Germline CDR1 is SEHNR and CDR2 is FQNEAQ (reference sequence). CDR3 residues: CSSSLEAGTEAFF. In DNA, the CDR3 is TGTTCCAGCAGCTTAGAGGCGGGCACTGAAGCTTTCTTT.